This T cell receptor (beta chain) was identified during a study of cytomegalovirus exposure and HLA in healthy donors. Whole-study results and caveats: CMV antigen specificity of three CMV-associated chains was confirmed in vitro. Earlier analysis yielded a pattern in which most TCR beta V segments were productive about 90% or about 30% of the time. It was taken for granted in presence/absence analyses that sequencing depth across donors was roughly uniform.

Researchers ran the PCR with 60 Vbeta and 13 Jbeta primers. Measured with immunoSEQ multiplex PCR; TCRdb has only the in-frame clones, and not every one. The table includes 200,000 to 250,000 clones, approximately 78% detected once. A word on this clone: Its antigen is undetermined.

Sequenced: PBMCs. The receptor comes from a middle-aged woman in good health and CMV-seronegative.

The DNA for the CDR3 is TGTGCCAGCAGTTCGGGACTAGCAAACAGTGAGCAGTTCTTC. This sequence encodes CASSSGLANSEQFF. V usage is TRBV28 and J usage is TRBJ2-1; 9 positions match TRBD2. V lost 4 bases to trimming and J lost 9 bases; unmatched junction nucleotides: 7. This CDR3 has 14 residues. The V gene's germline CDR1 is MDHEN and CDR2 SYDVKM. The variable domain in full, with the rest retrieved from reference TRBV28 and TRBJ2-1, is DVKVTQSSRYLVKRTGEKVFLECVQDMDHENMFWYRQDPGLGLRLIYFSYDVKMKEKGDIPEGYSVSREKKERFSLILESASTNQTSMYLCASSSGLANSEQFFGPGTRLTVL.